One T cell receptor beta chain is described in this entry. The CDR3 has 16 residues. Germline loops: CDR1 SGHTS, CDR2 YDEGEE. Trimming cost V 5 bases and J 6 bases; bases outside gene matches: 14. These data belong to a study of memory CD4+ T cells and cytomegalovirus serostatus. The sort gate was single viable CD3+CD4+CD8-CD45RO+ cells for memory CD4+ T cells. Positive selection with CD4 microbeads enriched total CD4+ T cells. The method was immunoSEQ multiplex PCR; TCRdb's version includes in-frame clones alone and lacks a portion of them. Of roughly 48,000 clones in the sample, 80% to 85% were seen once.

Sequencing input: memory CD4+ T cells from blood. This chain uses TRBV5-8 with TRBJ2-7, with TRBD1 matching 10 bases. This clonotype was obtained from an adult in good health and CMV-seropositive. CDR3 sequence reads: CASSSGTGVLVSEQYF. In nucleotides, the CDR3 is TGTGCCAGCAGTTCCGGGACAGGGGTCCTCGTGAGCGAGCAGTACTTC.